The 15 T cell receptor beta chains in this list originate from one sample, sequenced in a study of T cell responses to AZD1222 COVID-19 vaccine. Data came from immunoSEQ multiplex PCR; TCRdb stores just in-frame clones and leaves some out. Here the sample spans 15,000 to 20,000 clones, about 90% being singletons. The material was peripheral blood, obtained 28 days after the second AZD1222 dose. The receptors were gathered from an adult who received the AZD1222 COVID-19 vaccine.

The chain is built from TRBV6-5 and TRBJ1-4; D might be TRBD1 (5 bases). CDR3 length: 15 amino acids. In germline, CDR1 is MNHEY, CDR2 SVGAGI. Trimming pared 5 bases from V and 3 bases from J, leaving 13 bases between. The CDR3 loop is CASSPTGNPNEKLFF. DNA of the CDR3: TGTGCCAGCAGTCCAACAGGAAATCCTAATGAAAAACTGTTTTTT.

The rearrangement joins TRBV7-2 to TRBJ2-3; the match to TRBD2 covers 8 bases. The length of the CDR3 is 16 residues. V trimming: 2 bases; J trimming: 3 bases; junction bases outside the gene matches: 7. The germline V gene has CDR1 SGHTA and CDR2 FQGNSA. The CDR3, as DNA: TGTGCCAGCAGCTTACGTCGGGGCGGGGGGACAGATACGCAGTATTTT. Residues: CASSLRRGGGTDTQYF. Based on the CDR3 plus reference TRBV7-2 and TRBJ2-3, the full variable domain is GAGVSQSPSNKVTEKGKDVELRCDPISGHTALYWYRQSLGQGLEFLIYFQGNSAPDKSGLPSDRFSAERTGGSVSTLTIQRTQQEDSAVYLCASSLRRGGGTDTQYFGPGTRLTVL.

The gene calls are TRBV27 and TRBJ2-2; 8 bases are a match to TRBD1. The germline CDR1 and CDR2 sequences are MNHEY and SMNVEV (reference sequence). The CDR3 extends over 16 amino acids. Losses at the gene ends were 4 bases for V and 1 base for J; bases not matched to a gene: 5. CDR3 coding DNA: TGTGCCAGCAGTTCGCAGGGGGCACAGAACACCGGGGAGCTGTTTTTT. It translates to CASSSQGAQNTGELFF.

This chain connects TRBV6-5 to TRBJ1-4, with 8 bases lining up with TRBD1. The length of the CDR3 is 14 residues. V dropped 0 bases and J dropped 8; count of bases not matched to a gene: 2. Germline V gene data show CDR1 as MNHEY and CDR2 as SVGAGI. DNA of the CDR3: TGTGCCAGCAGTTACTCGACAGGGGAGGAAAAACTGTTTTTT. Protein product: CASSYSTGEEKLFF.

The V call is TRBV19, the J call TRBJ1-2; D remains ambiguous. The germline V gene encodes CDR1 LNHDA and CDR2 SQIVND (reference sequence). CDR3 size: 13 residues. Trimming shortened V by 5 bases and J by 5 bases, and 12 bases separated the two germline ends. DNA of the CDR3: TGTGCCAGTAGTGTCGACACCGAATATGGCTACACCTTC. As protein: CASSVDTEYGYTF.

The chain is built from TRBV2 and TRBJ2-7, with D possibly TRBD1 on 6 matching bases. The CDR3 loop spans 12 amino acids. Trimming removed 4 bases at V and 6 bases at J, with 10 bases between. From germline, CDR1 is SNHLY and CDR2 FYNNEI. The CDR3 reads CASSGQGSEQYV. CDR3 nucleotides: TGTGCCAGCAGTGGTCAGGGGAGCGAGCAGTACGTC.

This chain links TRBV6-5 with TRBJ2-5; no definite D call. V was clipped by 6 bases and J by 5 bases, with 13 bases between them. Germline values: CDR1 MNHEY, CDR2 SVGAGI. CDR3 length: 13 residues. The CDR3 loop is CASSSPGRETQYF. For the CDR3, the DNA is TGTGCCAGCAGCTCCCCCGGGCGTGAGACCCAGTACTTC.

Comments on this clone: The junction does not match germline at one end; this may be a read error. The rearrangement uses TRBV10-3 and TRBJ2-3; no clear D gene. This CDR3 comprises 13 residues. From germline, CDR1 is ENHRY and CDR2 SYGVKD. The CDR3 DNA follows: TGTGCCATCAGTGTCCAGTTTTCAGAGACGCAGTATTTT. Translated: CAISVQFSETQYF.

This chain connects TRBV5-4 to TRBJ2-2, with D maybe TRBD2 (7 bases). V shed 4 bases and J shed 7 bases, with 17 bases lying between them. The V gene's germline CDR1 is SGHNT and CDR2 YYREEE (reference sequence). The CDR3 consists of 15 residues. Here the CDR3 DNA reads TGTGCCAGCAGCCCAGGGAGGGGGGAAGTCGGGGAGCTGTTTTTT. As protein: CASSPGRGEVGELFF.

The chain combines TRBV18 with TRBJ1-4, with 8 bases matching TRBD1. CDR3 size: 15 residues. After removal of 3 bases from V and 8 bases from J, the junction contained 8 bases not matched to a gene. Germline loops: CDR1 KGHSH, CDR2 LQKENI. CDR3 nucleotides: TGTGCCAGCTCACCGCCGGGACAGGCGCGAGAAAAACTGTTTTTT. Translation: CASSPPGQAREKLFF.

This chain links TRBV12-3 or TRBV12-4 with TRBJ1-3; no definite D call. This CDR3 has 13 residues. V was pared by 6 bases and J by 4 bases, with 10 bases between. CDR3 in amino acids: CASSQIQGNTIYF. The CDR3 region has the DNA TGTGCCAGCAGCCAGATACAGGGAAACACCATATATTTT.

The CDR3 DNA reads as TGTGCCAGCAGCTTAAGACATACGCAGTATTTT. Its translation: CASSLRHTQYF. The rearrangement joins TRBV11-2 to TRBJ2-3; the D is unclear. Between the trimmed V and J ends, which lost 2 bases and 7 bases, there was a span of 4 bases. CDR3 size: 11 residues. Per the germline V gene, CDR1 is SGHAT and CDR2 is FQNNGV.

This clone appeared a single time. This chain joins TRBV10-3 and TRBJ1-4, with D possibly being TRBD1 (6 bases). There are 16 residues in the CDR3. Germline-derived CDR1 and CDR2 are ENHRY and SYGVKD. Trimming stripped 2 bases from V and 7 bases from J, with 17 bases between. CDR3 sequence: CAISEGSEGGVEKLFF. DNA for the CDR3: TGTGCCATCAGTGAGGGGAGCGAGGGGGGCGTTGAAAAACTGTTTTTT.

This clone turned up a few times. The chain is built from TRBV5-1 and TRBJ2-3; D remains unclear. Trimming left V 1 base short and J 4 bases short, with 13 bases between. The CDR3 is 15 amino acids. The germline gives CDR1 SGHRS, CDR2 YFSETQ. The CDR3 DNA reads TGCGCCAGCAGCTTGCGGTTGCTGAGATCAGATACGCAGTATTTT. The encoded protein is CASSLRLLRSDTQYF. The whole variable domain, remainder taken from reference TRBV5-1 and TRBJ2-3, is KAGVTQTPRYLIKTRGQQVTLSCSPISGHRSVSWYQQTPGQGLQFLFEYFSETQRNKGNFPGRFSGRQFSNSRSEMNVSTLELGDSALYLCASSLRLLRSDTQYFGPGTRLTVL.

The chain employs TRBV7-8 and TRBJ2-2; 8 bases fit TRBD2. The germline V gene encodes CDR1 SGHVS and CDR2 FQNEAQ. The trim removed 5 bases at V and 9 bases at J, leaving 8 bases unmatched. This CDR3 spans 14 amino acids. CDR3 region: CASSPGLVRRELFF. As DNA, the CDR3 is TGTGCCAGCAGCCCGGGACTAGTCCGCCGGGAGCTGTTTTTT.